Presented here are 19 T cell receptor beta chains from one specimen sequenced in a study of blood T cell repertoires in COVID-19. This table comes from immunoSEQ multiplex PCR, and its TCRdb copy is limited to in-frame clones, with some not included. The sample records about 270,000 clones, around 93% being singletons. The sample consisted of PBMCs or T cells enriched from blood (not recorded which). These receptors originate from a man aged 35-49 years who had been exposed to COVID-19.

The DNA of the CDR3 is TGTGCCAGCAGCAGACAAATGGGCACTGAAGCTTTCTTT. Amino acid sequence: CASSRQMGTEAFF. The chain recombines TRBV6-4 with TRBJ1-1; D unresolved. The CDR3 has 13 residues. The germline V gene has CDR1 MRHNA and CDR2 SNTAGT. Deletions cut 6 bases from V and 4 bases from J, with 12 bases between.

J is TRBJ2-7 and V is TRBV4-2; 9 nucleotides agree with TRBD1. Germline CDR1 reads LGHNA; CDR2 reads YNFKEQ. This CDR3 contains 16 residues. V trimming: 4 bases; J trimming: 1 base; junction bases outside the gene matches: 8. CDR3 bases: TGTGCCAGCAGCCGGAACACCGGGACAGGGTCCTACGAGCAGTACTTC. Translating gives CASSRNTGTGSYEQYF.

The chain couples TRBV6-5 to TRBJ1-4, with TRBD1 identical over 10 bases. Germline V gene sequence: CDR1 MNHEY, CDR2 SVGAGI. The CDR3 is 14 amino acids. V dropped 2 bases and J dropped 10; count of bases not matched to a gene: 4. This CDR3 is CASSYDRGLGKLFF. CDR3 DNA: TGTGCCAGCAGTTACGACAGGGGGCTTGGAAAACTGTTTTTT.

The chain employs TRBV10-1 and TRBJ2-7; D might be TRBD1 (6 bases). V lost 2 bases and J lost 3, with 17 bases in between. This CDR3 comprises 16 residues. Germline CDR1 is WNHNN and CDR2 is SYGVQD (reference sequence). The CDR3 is CASSEVWDIQDYEQYF. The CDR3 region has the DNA TGCGCCAGCAGTGAGGTTTGGGACATACAGGACTACGAGCAGTACTTC.

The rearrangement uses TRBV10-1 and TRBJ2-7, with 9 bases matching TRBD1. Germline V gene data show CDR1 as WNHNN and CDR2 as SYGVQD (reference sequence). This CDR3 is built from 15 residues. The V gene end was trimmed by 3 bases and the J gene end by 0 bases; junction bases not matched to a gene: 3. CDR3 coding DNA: TGCGCCAGCAGTGAAGTGACAGGGGGCTCCTACGAGCAGTACTTC. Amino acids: CASSEVTGGSYEQYF.

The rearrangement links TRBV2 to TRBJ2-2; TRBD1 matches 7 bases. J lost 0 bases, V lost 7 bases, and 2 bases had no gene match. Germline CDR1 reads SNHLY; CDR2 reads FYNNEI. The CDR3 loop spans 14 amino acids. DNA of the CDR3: TGTGCCAGCACGGGACAGACGAACACCGGGGAGCTGTTTTTT. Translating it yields CASTGQTNTGELFF.

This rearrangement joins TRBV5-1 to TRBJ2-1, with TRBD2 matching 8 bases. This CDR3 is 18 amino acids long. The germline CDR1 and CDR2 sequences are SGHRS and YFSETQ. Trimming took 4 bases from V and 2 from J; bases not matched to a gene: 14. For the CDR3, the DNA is TGCGCCAGCAGCGGTACCAGGGTCCAACTAGCGGCCTACAATGAGCAGTTCTTC. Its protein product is CASSGTRVQLAAYNEQFF.

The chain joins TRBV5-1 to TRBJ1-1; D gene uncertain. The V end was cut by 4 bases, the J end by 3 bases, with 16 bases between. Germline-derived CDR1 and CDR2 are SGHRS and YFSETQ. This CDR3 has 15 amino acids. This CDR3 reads CASSRNPGIDTEAFF. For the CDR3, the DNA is TGCGCCAGCAGCAGAAACCCGGGGATTGACACTGAAGCTTTCTTT. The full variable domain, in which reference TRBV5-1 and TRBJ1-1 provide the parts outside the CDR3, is KAGVTQTPRYLIKTRGQQVTLSCSPISGHRSVSWYQQTPGQGLQFLFEYFSETQRNKGNFPGRFSGRQFSNSRSEMNVSTLELGDSALYLCASSRNPGIDTEAFFGQGTRLTVV.

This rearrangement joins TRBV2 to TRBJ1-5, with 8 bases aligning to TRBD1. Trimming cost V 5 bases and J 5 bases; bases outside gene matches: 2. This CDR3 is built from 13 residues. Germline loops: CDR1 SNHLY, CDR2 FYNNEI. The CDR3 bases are TGTGCCAGCAGTAGACAGGGGCATCAGCCCCAGCATTTT. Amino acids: CASSRQGHQPQHF.

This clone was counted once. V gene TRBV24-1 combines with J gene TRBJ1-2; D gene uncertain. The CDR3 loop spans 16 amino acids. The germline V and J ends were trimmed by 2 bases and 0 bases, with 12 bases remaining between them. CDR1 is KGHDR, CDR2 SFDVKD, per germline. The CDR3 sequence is CATSDSATIANYGYTF. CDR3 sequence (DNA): TGTGCCACCAGTGATTCTGCAACGATAGCTAACTATGGCTACACCTTC.

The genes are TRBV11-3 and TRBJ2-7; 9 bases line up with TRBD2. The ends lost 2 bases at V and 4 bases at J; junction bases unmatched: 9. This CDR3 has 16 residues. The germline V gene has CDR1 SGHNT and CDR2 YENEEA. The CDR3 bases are TGTGCCAGCAGCTTAAACCAGCTAGCGGGAATGTACGAGCAGTACTTC. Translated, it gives CASSLNQLAGMYEQYF.

This CDR3 reads CASRDTGSTYEQYF. The CDR3 region has the DNA TGTGCCAGCAGGGATACAGGGTCCACCTACGAGCAGTACTTC. The rearrangement uses TRBV25-1 and TRBJ2-7, with D perhaps TRBD1 (6 bases). The V end lost 6 bases, the J end lost 2 bases, and 14 bases lay between the germline ends. Germline loops: CDR1 MGHDK, CDR2 SYGVNS. This CDR3 comprises 14 residues.

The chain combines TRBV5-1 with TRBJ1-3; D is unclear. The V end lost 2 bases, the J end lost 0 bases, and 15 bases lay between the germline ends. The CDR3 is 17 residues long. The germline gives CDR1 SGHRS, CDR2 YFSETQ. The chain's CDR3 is CASSFEGLYSSGNTIYF. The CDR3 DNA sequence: TGCGCCAGCAGCTTTGAAGGTTTGTACAGCTCTGGAAACACCATATATTTT.

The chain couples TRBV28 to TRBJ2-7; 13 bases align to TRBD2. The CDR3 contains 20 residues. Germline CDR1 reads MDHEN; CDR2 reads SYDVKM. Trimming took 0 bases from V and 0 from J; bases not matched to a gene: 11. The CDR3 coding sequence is TGTGCCAGCAGTTTATGGGACTTGACTAGCGGGGGGAAAAGCTCCTACGAGCAGTACTTC. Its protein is CASSLWDLTSGGKSSYEQYF. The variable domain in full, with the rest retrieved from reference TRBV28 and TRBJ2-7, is DVKVTQSSRYLVKRTGEKVFLECVQDMDHENMFWYRQDPGLGLRLIYFSYDVKMKEKGDIPEGYSVSREKKERFSLILESASTNQTSMYLCASSLWDLTSGGKSSYEQYFGPGTRLTVT.

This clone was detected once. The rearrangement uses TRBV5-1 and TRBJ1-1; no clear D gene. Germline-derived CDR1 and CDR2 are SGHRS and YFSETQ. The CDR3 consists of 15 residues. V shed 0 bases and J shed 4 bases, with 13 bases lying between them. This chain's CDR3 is CASSLGEGDGTEAFF. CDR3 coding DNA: TGCGCCAGCAGCTTGGGAGAGGGCGACGGCACTGAAGCTTTCTTT.

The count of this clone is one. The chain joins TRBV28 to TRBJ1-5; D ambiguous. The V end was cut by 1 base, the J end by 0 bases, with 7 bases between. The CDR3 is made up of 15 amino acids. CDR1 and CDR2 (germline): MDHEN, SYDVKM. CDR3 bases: TGTGCCAGCAGTTTATTGGGCAGTAGCAATCAGCCCCAGCATTTT. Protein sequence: CASSLLGSSNQPQHF.

CDR3 sequence: CAWTRQGSYEQYF. The DNA of the CDR3 is TGTGCCTGGACGCGACAGGGTTCCTACGAGCAGTACTTC. The chain links TRBV30 to TRBJ2-7, with TRBD1 identical over 7 bases. The CDR3 sequence is 13 residues long. V lost 4 bases to trimming and J lost 1 base; unmatched junction nucleotides: 4. Germline V gives CDR1 GTSNPN, CDR2 SVGIG (reference sequence).

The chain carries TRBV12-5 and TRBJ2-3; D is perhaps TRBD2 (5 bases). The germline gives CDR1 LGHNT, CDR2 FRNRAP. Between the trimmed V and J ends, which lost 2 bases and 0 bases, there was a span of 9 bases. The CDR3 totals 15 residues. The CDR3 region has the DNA TGTGCTAGTGGTTTGAATAGCGCTAGCACAGATACGCAGTATTTT. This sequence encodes CASGLNSASTDTQYF.

CDR3 protein: CASSKGTPGTDTQYF. In DNA, the CDR3 is TGTGCCAGCAGCAAAGGAACCCCAGGGACAGATACGCAGTATTTT. The chain recombines TRBV21-1 with TRBJ2-3; no DNA check was done on the table's D call, TRBD1. TRBV21-1 is listed as a pseudogene. The CDR3 totals 15 residues.